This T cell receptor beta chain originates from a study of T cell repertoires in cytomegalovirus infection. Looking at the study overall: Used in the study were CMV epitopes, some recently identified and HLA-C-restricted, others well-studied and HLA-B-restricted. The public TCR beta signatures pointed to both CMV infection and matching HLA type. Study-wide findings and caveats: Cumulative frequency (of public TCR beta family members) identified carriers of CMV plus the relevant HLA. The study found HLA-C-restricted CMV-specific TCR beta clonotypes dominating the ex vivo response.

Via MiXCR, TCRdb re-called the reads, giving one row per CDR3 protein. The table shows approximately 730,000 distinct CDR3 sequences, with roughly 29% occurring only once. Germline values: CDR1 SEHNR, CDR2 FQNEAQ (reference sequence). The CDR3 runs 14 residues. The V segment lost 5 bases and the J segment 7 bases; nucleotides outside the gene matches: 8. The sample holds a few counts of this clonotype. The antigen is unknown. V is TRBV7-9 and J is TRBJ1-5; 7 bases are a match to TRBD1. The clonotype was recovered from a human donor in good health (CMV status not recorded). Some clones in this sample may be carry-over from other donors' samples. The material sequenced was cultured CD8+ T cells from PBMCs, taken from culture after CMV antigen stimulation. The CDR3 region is CASSEQGLGQPQHF. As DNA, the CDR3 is TGTGCCAGCAGCGAACAGGGGTTGGGGCAGCCCCAGCATTTT.